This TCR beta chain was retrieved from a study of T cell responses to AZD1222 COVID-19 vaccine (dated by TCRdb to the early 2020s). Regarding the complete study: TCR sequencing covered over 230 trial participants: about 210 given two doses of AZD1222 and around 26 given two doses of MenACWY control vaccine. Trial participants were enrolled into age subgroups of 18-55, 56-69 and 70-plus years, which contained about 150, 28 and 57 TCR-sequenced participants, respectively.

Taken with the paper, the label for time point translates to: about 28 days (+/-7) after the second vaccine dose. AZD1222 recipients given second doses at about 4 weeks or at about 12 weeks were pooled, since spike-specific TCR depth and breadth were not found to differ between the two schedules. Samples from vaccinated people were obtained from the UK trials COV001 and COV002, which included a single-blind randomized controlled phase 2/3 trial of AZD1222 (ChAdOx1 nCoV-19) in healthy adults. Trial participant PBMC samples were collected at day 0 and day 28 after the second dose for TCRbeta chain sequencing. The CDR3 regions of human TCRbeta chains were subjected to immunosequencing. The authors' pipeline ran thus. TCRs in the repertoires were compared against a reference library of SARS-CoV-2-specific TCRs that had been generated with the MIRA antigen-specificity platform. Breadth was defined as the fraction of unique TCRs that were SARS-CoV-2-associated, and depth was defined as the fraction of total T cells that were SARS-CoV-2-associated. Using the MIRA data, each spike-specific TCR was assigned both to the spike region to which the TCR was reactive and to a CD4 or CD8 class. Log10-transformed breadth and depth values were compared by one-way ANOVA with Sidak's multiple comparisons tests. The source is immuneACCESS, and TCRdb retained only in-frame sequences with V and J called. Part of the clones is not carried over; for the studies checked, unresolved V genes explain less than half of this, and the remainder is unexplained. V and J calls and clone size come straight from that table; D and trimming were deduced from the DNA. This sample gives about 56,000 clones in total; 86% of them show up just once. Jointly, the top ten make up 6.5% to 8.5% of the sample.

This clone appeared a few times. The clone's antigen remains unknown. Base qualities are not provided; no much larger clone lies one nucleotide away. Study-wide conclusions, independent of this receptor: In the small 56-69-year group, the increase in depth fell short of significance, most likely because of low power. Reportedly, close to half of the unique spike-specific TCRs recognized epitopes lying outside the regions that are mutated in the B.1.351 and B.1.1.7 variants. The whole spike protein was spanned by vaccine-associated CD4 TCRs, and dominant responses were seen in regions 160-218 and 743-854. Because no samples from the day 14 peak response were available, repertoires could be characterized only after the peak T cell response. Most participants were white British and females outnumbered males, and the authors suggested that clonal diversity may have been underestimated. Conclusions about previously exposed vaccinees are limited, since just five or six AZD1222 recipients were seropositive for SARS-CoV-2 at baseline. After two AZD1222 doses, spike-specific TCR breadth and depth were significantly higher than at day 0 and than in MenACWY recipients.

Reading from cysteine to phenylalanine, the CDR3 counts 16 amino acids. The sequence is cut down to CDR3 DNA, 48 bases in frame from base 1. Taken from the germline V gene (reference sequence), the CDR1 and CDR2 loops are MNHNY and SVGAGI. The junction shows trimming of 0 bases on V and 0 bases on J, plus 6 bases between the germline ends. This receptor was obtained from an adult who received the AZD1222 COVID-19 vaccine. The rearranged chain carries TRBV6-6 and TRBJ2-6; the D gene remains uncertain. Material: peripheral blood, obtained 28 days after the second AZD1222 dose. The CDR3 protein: CASSYSFDSGANVLTF. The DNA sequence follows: TGTGCCAGCAGTTACTCCTTCGACTCTGGGGCCAACGTCCTGACTTTC.